The next 10 T cell receptor beta chains were all read from a single sample in a study of T cells in Graves' hyperthyroidism and ophthalmopathy (dated 2019 in TCRdb). Library preparation employed multiplex PCR. Sequencer: Illumina HiSeq 2000. The TCR beta CDR3 regions were amplified from the RNA transcripts. The TCR CDR3 was subjected to a first round of RT-PCR using the HTBI primer set and the Qiagen OneStep RT-PCR kit. TCRdb reanalyzed the raw reads on its own, using fastp at Q25 for trimming and MiXCR for clone calling, and kept in-frame beta chains. Here each entry gathers all rows of one CDR3 protein and keeps the most common genes and DNA. The sample has more than 300,000 distinct CDR3 sequences on record, about 15% of them singletons. The ten largest clones take up 20% to 25% of the sample. What was sequenced was blood. All receptors derive from a woman aged 25 to 39 with Graves' hyperthyroidism.

This clonotype has ten or more counts. The genes are TRBV6-5 and TRBJ2-2, with D uncertain. Trimming took 2 bases from V and 0 from J, leaving 10 bases between them. This CDR3 contains 16 residues. In germline, CDR1 is MNHEY, CDR2 SVGAGI. DNA for the CDR3: TGTGCCAGCAGTTACCTGTTCGACGCGAACACCGGGGAGCTGTTTTTT. It translates to CASSYLFDANTGELFF.

This clonotype was found many times. The chain carries TRBV5-1 and TRBJ2-7; 7 positions match TRBD1. The J segment lost 1 base and the V segment lost 4 bases, leaving 8 bases of the junction unmatched. Germline CDR1 reads SGHRS; CDR2 reads YFSETQ. The CDR3 is made up of 15 amino acids. CDR3 sequence: CASSIEQGPSYEQYF. Here the CDR3 DNA reads TGCGCCAGCAGCATCGAACAGGGGCCATCCTACGAGCAGTACTTC.

The V gene is TRBV20-1, the J gene TRBJ2-1; 9 bases are shared with TRBD1. Trimming removed 6 bases from V and 4 bases from J; junction bases left unmatched: 4. CDR1 DFQATT and CDR2 SNEGSKA come from the germline V gene (reference sequence). This CDR3 contains 13 residues. DNA of the CDR3: TGCAGTGCCGAAGGGACAGGGTACAATGAGCAGTTCTTC. This codes for CSAEGTGYNEQFF.

In this sample, this clonotype turned up many times. The rearrangement links TRBV15 to TRBJ1-4, with D unclear. Trimming cost V 6 bases and J 6 bases, with 11 bases left between them. The CDR3 is 13 amino acids. Germline values: CDR1 LNHNV, CDR2 YYDKDF (reference sequence). In DNA, the CDR3 is TGTGCCACCAGACAGAGTTCGGATGAAAAACTGTTTTTT. Translation gives CATRQSSDEKLFF.

This clonotype was counted a few times. The CDR3 spells CASSYVPGRETQYF. CDR3 nucleotides: TGTGCCAGCAGTTACGTTCCGGGGCGGGAGACCCAGTACTTC. The chain links TRBV6-2 or TRBV6-3 to TRBJ2-5, with D perhaps TRBD1 or TRBD2 (5 bases each). The V gene lost 2 bases and the J gene lost 5 bases, with 12 bases spanning the gap. The CDR3 extends over 14 amino acids. The germline V gene encodes CDR1 MNHEY and CDR2 SVGEGT.

V usage is TRBV9 and J usage is TRBJ2-6; D call uncertain. Trimming removed 4 bases at V and 0 bases at J, with 8 bases between. Looked up from germline, CDR1 is SGDLS and CDR2 is YYNGEE. The CDR3 runs to 15 residues. The chain's CDR3 is CASSFRPSGANVLTF. CDR3 in DNA: TGTGCCAGCAGCTTCAGGCCCTCTGGGGCCAACGTCCTGACTTTC.

The table lists this clonotype with a few counts. The chain links TRBV6-2 or TRBV6-3 to TRBJ2-7; no firm D call. The CDR3 runs to 13 residues. Deletions cut 0 bases from V and 2 bases from J, with 5 bases between. Germline CDR1 MNHEY, CDR2 SVGEGT. The CDR3 nucleotides are TGTGCCAGCAGTTACTCAGGCCCCTACGAGCAGTACTTC. Encoded protein: CASSYSGPYEQYF.

This clonotype was seen a few times. This chain links TRBV30 with TRBJ1-4; D gene uncertain. In germline, CDR1 is GTSNPN, CDR2 SVGIG (reference sequence). The CDR3 extends over 13 amino acids. Trimming pared 4 bases from V and 8 bases from J, leaving 14 bases between. The CDR3 loop reads CAWNRGFSEKLFF. The CDR3 DNA sequence: TGTGCCTGGAATCGAGGGTTTAGCGAAAAACTGTTTTTT.

The chain employs TRBV2 and TRBJ1-2, with D possibly matching TRBD1 (5 bases). V was cut by 8 bases and J by 1 base, with 17 bases left in between. The length of the CDR3 is 15 residues. CDR1 and CDR2 from the germline V gene are SNHLY and FYNNEI. This CDR3 reads CASPGSRPDNYGYTF. DNA for the CDR3: TGTGCCAGCCCAGGGTCAAGGCCCGATAACTATGGCTACACCTTC.

This clonotype was seen more than once but under ten times. V usage is TRBV19 and J usage is TRBJ2-1; 9 bases map to TRBD2. CDR3 length equals 19 residues. Germline V gives CDR1 LNHDA, CDR2 SQIVND (reference sequence). Trimming took 6 bases from V and 0 from J; bases not matched to a gene: 15. The CDR3 spells CASRRRGPTSGYSYNEQFF. The CDR3 DNA reads as TGTGCCAGTAGGCGCCGGGGTCCGACTAGCGGATACTCCTACAATGAGCAGTTCTTC.